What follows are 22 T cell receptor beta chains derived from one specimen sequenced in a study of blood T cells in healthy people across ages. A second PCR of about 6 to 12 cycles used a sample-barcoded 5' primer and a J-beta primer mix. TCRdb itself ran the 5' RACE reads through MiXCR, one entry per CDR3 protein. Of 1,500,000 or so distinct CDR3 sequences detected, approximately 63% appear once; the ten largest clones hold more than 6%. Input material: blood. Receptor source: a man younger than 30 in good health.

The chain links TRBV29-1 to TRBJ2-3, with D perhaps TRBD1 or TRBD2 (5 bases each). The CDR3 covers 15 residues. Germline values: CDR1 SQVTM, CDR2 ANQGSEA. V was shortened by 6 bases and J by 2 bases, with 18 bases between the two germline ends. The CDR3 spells CSVNSGTPDTDTQYF. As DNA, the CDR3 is TGCAGCGTAAACTCCGGGACCCCCGACACAGATACGCAGTATTTT.

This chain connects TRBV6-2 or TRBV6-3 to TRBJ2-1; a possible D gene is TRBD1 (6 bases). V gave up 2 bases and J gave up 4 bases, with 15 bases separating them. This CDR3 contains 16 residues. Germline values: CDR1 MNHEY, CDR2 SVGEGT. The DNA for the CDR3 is TGTGCCAGCAGTTACCACAGGGCATACACTTACAATGAGCAGTTCTTC. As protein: CASSYHRAYTYNEQFF.

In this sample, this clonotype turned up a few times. The CDR3 here is CASSQDGAGPDTQYF. The CDR3 nucleotides read TGCGCCAGCAGCCAAGACGGGGCAGGACCAGATACGCAGTATTTT. The chain carries TRBV4-1 and TRBJ2-3; D assignment may be TRBD1 or TRBD2 (5 bases each). Per germline, CDR1 MGHRA and CDR2 YSYEKL. V lost 0 bases to trimming and J lost 4 bases, with 11 bases between them. The CDR3 totals 15 residues.

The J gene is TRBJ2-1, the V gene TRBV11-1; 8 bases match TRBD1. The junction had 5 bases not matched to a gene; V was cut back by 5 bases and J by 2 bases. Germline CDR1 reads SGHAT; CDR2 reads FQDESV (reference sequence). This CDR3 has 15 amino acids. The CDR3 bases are TGTGCCAGCAGCAGCCGGGACAGGACCTACAATGAGCAGTTCTTC. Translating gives CASSSRDRTYNEQFF. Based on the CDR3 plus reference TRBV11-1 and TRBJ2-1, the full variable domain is EAEVAQSPRYKITEKSQAVAFWCDPISGHATLYWYRQILGQGPELLVQFQDESVVDDSQLPKDRFSAERLKGVDSTLKIQPAELGDSAMYLCASSSRDRTYNEQFFGPGTRLTVL.

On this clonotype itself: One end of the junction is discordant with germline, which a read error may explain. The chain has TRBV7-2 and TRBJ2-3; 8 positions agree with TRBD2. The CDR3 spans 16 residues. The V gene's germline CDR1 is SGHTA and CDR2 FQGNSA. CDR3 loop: CASSLLERGLRDSQYF. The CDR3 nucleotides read TGTGCCAGCAGCTTACTGGAGCGGGGGTTGAGAGATTCGCAGTATTTT.

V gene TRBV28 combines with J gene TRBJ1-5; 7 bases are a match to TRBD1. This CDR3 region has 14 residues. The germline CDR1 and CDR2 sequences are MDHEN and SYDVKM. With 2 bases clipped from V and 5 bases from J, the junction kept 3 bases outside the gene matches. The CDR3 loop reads CASSLDRDDQPQHF. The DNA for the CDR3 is TGTGCCAGCAGTTTAGACAGGGACGATCAGCCCCAGCATTTT.

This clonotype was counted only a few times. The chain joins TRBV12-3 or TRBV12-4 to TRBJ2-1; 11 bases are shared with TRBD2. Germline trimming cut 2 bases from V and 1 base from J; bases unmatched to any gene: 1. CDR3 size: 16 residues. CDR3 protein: CASSLIAGGSYNEQFF. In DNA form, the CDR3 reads TGTGCCAGCAGTTTAATAGCGGGAGGGTCCTACAATGAGCAGTTCTTC.

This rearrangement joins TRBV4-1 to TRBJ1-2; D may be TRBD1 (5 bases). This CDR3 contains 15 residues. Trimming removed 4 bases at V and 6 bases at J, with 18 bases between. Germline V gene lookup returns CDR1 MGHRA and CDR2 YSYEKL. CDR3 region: CASSPGGRGSDGYTF. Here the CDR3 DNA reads TGCGCCAGCAGCCCCGGAGGAAGGGGTTCTGATGGCTACACCTTC.

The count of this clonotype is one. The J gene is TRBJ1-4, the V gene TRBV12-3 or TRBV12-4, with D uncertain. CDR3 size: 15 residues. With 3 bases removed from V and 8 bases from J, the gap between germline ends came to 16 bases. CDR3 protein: CASSFGDPVGEKLFF. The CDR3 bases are TGTGCCAGCAGTTTCGGTGACCCCGTGGGCGAAAAACTGTTTTTT.

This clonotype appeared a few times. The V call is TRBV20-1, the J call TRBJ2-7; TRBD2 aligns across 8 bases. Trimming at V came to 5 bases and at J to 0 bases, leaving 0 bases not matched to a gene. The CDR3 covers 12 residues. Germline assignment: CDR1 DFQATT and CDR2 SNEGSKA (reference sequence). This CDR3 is CSALAGSYEQYF. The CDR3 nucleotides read TGCAGTGCTCTAGCGGGCTCCTACGAGCAGTACTTC.

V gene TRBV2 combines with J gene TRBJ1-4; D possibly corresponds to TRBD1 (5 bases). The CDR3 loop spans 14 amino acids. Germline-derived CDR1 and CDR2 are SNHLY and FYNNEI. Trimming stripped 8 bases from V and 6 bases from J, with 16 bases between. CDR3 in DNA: TGTGCCAGCCACGACAGCGTTGGAGATGAAAAACTGTTTTTT. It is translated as CASHDSVGDEKLFF.

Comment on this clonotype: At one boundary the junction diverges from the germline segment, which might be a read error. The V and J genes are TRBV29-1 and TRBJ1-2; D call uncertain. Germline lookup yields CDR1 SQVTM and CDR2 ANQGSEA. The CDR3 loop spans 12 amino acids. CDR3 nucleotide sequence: TGCAGCGTTAAAGAGCTCAACTATGGCTACACCTTC. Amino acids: CSVKELNYGYTF.

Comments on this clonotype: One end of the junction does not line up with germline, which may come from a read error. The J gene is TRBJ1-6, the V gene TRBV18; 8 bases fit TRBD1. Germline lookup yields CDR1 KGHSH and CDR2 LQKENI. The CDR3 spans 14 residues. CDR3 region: CVSSRQGLDSPLHF. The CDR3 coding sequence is TGTGTCAGCTCAAGACAGGGGTTAGACTCACCCCTCCACTTT.

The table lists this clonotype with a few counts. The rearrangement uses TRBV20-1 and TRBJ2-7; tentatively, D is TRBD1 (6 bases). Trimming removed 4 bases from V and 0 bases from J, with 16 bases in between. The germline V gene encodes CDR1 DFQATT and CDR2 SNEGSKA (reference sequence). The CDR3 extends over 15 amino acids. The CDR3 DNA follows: TGCAGTGCTATTGGACAGACAAGGGGCTCCTACGAGCAGTACTTC. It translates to CSAIGQTRGSYEQYF.

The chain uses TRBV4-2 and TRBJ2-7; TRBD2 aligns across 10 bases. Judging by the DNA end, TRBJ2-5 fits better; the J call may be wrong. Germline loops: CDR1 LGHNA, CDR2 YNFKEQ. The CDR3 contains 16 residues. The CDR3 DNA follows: TGTGCCAGCAGCCACGAACCGGGACTAGCGAAGGAGACCCAGTACTTC. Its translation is CASSHEPGLAKETQYF.

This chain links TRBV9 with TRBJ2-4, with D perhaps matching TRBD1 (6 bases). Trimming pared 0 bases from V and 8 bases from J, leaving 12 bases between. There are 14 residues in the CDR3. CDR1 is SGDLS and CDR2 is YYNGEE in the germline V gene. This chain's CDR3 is CASSVGQGFDIQYF. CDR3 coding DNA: TGTGCCAGCAGCGTAGGGCAGGGGTTCGACATTCAGTACTTC.

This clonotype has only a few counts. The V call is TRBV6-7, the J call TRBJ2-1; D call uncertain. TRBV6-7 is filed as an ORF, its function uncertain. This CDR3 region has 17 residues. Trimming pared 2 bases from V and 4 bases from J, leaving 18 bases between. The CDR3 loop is CASSYAHDPNTYNEQFF. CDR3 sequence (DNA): TGTGCCAGCAGTTACGCCCACGATCCGAATACATACAATGAGCAGTTCTTC.

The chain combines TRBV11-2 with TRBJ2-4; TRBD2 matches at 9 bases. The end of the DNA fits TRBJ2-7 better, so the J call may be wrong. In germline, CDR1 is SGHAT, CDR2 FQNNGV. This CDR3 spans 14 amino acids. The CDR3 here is CASSLLAGTAEQYF. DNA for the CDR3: TGTGCCAGCAGCTTACTAGCGGGAACGGCCGAGCAGTACTTC.

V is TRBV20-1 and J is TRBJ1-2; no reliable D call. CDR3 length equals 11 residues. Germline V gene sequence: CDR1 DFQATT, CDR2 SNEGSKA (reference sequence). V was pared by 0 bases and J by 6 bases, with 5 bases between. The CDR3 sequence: CSAREGNGYTF. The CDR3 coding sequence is TGCAGTGCTAGAGAGGGAAATGGCTACACCTTC.

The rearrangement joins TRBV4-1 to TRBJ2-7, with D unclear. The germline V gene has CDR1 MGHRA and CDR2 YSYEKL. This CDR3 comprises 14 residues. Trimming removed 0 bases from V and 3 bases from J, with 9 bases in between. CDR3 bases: TGCGCCAGCAGCCAAGATCAGGACGTCTACGAGCAGTACTTC. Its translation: CASSQDQDVYEQYF.

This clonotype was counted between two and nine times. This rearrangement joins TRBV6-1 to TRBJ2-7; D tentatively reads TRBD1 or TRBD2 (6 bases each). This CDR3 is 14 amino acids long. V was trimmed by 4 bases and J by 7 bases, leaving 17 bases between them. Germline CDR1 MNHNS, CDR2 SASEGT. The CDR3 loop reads CASSGGRGLSEQYF. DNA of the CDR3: TGTGCCAGCAGTGGAGGCAGGGGACTCTCGGAGCAGTACTTC.

CDR3 region: CSVEAGSGGAFF. DNA of the CDR3: TGCAGCGTTGAGGCAGGTTCAGGTGGTGCTTTCTTT. V usage is TRBV29-1 and J usage is TRBJ1-1; no reliable D call. Looked up from germline, CDR1 is SQVTM and CDR2 is ANQGSEA. The CDR3 length is 12 residues. The ends were cut back, 3 bases at V and 11 bases at J, with 16 bases in the middle.